The 29 T cell receptor beta chains in this list originate from one sample, sequenced in a study of blood T cell repertoires in COVID-19. Profiled with immunoSEQ multiplex PCR; TCRdb holds only in-frame clones, not every one. The table shows about 320,000 clones, with about 90% occurring only once. Sequenced input: PBMCs or T cells enriched from blood (not recorded which). All receptors come from a woman aged 25-40 years who had recovered from COVID-19.

The rearrangement joins TRBV5-4 to TRBJ1-2, with TRBD1 matching over 9 bases. The junction had 6 bases not matched to a gene; V was cut back by 0 bases and J by 6 bases. The germline CDR1 and CDR2 sequences are SGHNT and YYREEE (reference sequence). CDR3 length equals 15 residues. CDR3 bases: TGTGCCAGCAGCTTGGTTAGGACAGGGGAGCATGGCTACACCTTC. Its translation: CASSLVRTGEHGYTF.

The V and J genes are TRBV19 and TRBJ1-1, with TRBD1 matching 9 bases. CDR3 length: 21 residues. Trimming removed 5 bases from V and 4 bases from J; junction bases left unmatched: 26. From germline, CDR1 is LNHDA and CDR2 SQIVND (reference sequence). Written as DNA, the CDR3 is TGTGCCAGTAGTGGGAACAGGGGGCGTGGGTCGAGTCAGTTGTTCGTCACTGAAGCTTTCTTT. It codes for CASSGNRGRGSSQLFVTEAFF.

This clone turned up a few times. The rearrangement joins TRBV30 to TRBJ1-1, with D maybe TRBD1 (5 bases). The ends were cut back, 3 bases at V and 1 base at J, with 21 bases in the middle. The CDR3 spans 17 residues. Germline-derived CDR1 and CDR2 are GTSNPN and SVGIG (reference sequence). The CDR3 protein is CAWSRPPQGRANTEAFF. In DNA, the CDR3 is TGTGCCTGGAGCCGGCCCCCTCAGGGTCGGGCGAACACTGAAGCTTTCTTT.

This clone was seen a few times. The V and J genes are TRBV9 and TRBJ2-7, with D perhaps TRBD1 (6 bases). V lost 4 bases, J lost 2 bases, and 13 bases lay in between. CDR1 and CDR2 (germline): SGDLS, YYNGEE. The CDR3 runs 14 residues. CDR3 amino acids: CASSPGTQAYEQYF. CDR3 DNA sequence: TGTGCCAGCAGCCCCGGGACACAAGCCTACGAGCAGTACTTC.

The chain employs TRBV19 and TRBJ2-1, with 10 nucleotides matching TRBD2. This CDR3 comprises 15 residues. The V gene end was trimmed by 7 bases and the J gene end by 4 bases; junction bases not matched to a gene: 7. From germline, CDR1 is LNHDA and CDR2 SQIVND (reference sequence). DNA for the CDR3: TGTGCCAGTACCTCCTTAGCGGGGGGATACAATGAGCAGTTCTTC. Amino acids: CASTSLAGGYNEQFF.

The chain links TRBV5-8 to TRBJ1-2; D not resolved. V was clipped by 0 bases and J by 2 bases, with 11 bases between them. Germline-derived CDR1 and CDR2 are SGHTS and YDEGEE. The CDR3 runs to 15 residues. The CDR3 DNA sequence: TGTGCCAGCAGCTTGGGGCCGAACCTGAACTATGGCTACACCTTC. This sequence encodes CASSLGPNLNYGYTF.

The chain employs TRBV18 and TRBJ1-1; 7 nucleotides agree with TRBD1. The V segment lost 3 bases and the J segment 8 bases; nucleotides outside the gene matches: 6. This CDR3 contains 13 residues. From germline, CDR1 is KGHSH and CDR2 LQKENI. CDR3 residues: CASSPFEGAEAFF. The CDR3, as DNA: TGTGCCAGCTCACCCTTTGAGGGGGCGGAAGCTTTCTTT.

The chain recombines TRBV6-6 with TRBJ2-2, with D possibly matching TRBD2 (6 bases). V dropped 5 bases and J dropped 6 bases, with 16 bases sitting between them. Looked up from germline, CDR1 is MNHNY and CDR2 is SVGAGI (reference sequence). The CDR3 has 15 residues. CDR3 sequence reads: CASSEPGLGAGELFF. The CDR3 nucleotides read TGTGCCAGCAGTGAGCCGGGACTCGGGGCCGGGGAGCTGTTTTTT.

The chain has TRBV5-1 and TRBJ1-5; D not resolved. The CDR3 runs 14 residues. Per germline, CDR1 SGHRS and CDR2 YFSETQ. Trimming took 1 base from V and 3 from J, leaving 8 bases between them. CDR3 nucleotides: TGCGCCAGCAGCTTGTATGGCCTCAATCAGCCCCAGCATTTT. This encodes CASSLYGLNQPQHF.

The chain has TRBV5-1 and TRBJ2-1; maybe TRBD2 (5 bases). Germline V lookup: CDR1 SGHRS, CDR2 YFSETQ. V was shortened by 3 bases and J by 7 bases, with 20 bases between the two germline ends. The CDR3 has 16 amino acids. CDR3 coding DNA: TGCGCCAGCAGCTCGATCACGTCCCAACGAGGGAATGAGCAGTTCTTC. This gives the protein CASSSITSQRGNEQFF.

The V gene is TRBV5-1, the J gene TRBJ1-1; TRBD1 agrees at 9 bases. Per the germline V gene, CDR1 is SGHRS and CDR2 is YFSETQ. CDR3 length: 15 amino acids. Trimming took 3 bases from V and 2 from J; bases not matched to a gene: 5. This CDR3 reads CASSSDRGGNTEAFF. The CDR3 DNA is TGCGCCAGCAGCTCGGACAGGGGTGGTAACACTGAAGCTTTCTTT.

The gene calls are TRBV2 and TRBJ1-1; D remains unclear. Deletions cut 7 bases from V and 0 bases from J, with 6 bases between. The CDR3 runs to 12 residues. The germline V gene encodes CDR1 SNHLY and CDR2 FYNNEI. The CDR3 nucleotides are TGTGCCAGCAAGTACATGAACACTGAAGCTTTCTTT. Translated: CASKYMNTEAFF.

The chain has TRBV27 and TRBJ1-6; D is unclear. The V and J ends lost 0 bases and 10 bases respectively, with 16 bases between them. The CDR3 is 16 amino acids. The germline V gene has CDR1 MNHEY and CDR2 SMNVEV (reference sequence). The CDR3 region is CASSLSGGGRGSPLHF. The CDR3 coding sequence is TGTGCCAGCAGTTTATCGGGTGGAGGGCGTGGATCACCCCTCCACTTT.

The V call is TRBV19, the J call TRBJ1-4; no reliable D call. There are 14 residues in the CDR3. Trimming pared 5 bases from V and 3 bases from J, leaving 10 bases between. CDR1 and CDR2 from the germline V gene are LNHDA and SQIVND (reference sequence). The CDR3 reads CASSRGNANEKLFF. The CDR3, as DNA: TGTGCCAGTAGTCGGGGAAACGCTAATGAAAAACTGTTTTTT.

This clone occurred once. The V call is TRBV7-3, the J call TRBJ2-1, with 8 positions matching TRBD1. V gave up 1 base and J gave up 2 bases; unmatched junction bases: 7. The CDR3 covers 17 residues. The germline V gene has CDR1 SGHTA and CDR2 FQGTGA. The CDR3 reads CASSLKGGRGPYNEQFF. The CDR3 coding sequence is TGTGCCAGCAGCTTAAAGGGGGGCAGGGGGCCCTACAATGAGCAGTTCTTC. Full variable domain (missing parts from reference TRBV7-3 and TRBJ2-1): GAGVSQTPSNKVTEKGKYVELRCDPISGHTALYWYRQSLGQGPEFLIYFQGTGAADDSGLPNDRFFAVRPEGSVSTLKIQRTERGDSAVYLCASSLKGGRGPYNEQFFGPGTRLTVL.

This rearrangement joins TRBV4-2 to TRBJ2-7, with TRBD2 identical over 12 bases. The V segment lost 2 bases and the J segment 6 bases; nucleotides outside the gene matches: 8. Germline values: CDR1 LGHNA, CDR2 YNFKEQ. The CDR3 is made up of 16 amino acids. The CDR3, as DNA: TGTGCCAGCAGCCAACCTAGCGGGGGGGAGAGTGGCGAGCAGTACTTC. Amino acid sequence: CASSQPSGGESGEQYF.

The V call is TRBV19, the J call TRBJ1-1; D is uncertain. The CDR3 has 15 amino acids. Germline V gene sequence: CDR1 LNHDA, CDR2 SQIVND (reference sequence). V lost 0 bases and J 0 bases, leaving 8 bases between the germline ends. The DNA for the CDR3 is TGTGCCAGTAGTATAGACGCAGGATTGAACACTGAAGCTTTCTTT. This translates into CASSIDAGLNTEAFF.

The chain couples TRBV7-2 to TRBJ1-2; D is uncertain. Trimming took off 3 bases at V and 8 bases at J, with 7 bases between the two ends. This CDR3 is 11 amino acids long. Germline lookup yields CDR1 SGHTA and CDR2 FQGNSA. In DNA, the CDR3 is TGTGCCAGCAGCTTTGGTGGCGGCTACACCTTC. This sequence encodes CASSFGGGYTF.

CDR3 region: CASRWGGNTGELFF. CDR3 nucleotide sequence: TGTGCCAGCAGGTGGGGGGGGAACACCGGGGAGCTGTTTTTT. This sequence joins TRBV4-2 and TRBJ2-2; 7 bases align to TRBD2. V shed 6 bases, J shed 1 base, and the junction held 2 bases outside the gene matches. Germline assignment: CDR1 LGHNA and CDR2 YNFKEQ. The length of the CDR3 is 14 residues.

The genes are TRBV15 and TRBJ2-7; possibly TRBD2 for D (5 bases). Germline loops: CDR1 LNHNV, CDR2 YYDKDF (reference sequence). The CDR3 loop spans 13 amino acids. V lost 1 base and J lost 3, with 7 bases in between. The chain's CDR3 is CATSRGGFYEQYF. CDR3 bases: TGTGCCACCAGCAGAGGCGGGTTCTACGAGCAGTACTTC.

This clone has just a few counts. The chain is built from TRBV7-2 and TRBJ1-1, with 7 bases fitting TRBD1. Germline CDR1 is SGHTA and CDR2 is FQGNSA. There are 13 residues in the CDR3. J lost 2 bases, V lost 4 bases, and 1 base had no gene match. The CDR3 here is CASSWDRNTEAFF. The CDR3 region has the DNA TGTGCCAGCAGCTGGGACAGAAACACTGAAGCTTTCTTT. The variable domain in full, completed from reference TRBV7-2 and TRBJ1-1, reads GAGVSQSPSNKVTEKGKDVELRCDPISGHTALYWYRQSLGQGLEFLIYFQGNSAPDKSGLPSDRFSAERTGGSVSTLTIQRTQQEDSAVYLCASSWDRNTEAFFGQGTRLTVV.

The chain recombines TRBV6-5 with TRBJ1-5; D is possibly TRBD1 (5 bases). Trimming pared 5 bases from V and 7 bases from J, leaving 18 bases between. CDR3 length: 15 amino acids. The germline V gene has CDR1 MNHEY and CDR2 SVGAGI. CDR3 in DNA: TGTGCCAGCAGTACCTCCGGGGGAAAAGAGCAGCCCCAGCATTTT. It yields the protein CASSTSGGKEQPQHF.

DNA for the CDR3: TGTGCCAGCAGCGGTCCCGAGAAGTACGAGCAGTACTTC. Its translation: CASSGPEKYEQYF. The chain has TRBV9 and TRBJ2-7, with D unresolved. Trimming cost V 3 bases and J 4 bases, with 11 bases left between them. CDR3 length: 13 amino acids. The V gene's germline CDR1 is SGDLS and CDR2 YYNGEE. The full variable domain, rest sourced from reference TRBV9 and TRBJ2-7, is DSGVTQTPKHLITATGQRVTLRCSPRSGDLSVYWYQQSLDQGLQFLIQYYNGEERAKGNILERFSAQQFPDLHSELNLSSLELGDSALYFCASSGPEKYEQYFGPGTRLTVT.

The chain links TRBV5-5 to TRBJ1-5; the D is unclear. Germline loops: CDR1 SGHKS, CDR2 YYEKEE (reference sequence). The CDR3 runs 14 residues. With 0 bases removed from V and 4 bases from J, the gap between germline ends came to 8 bases. In DNA, the CDR3 is TGTGCCAGCAGCTTGGCTGCAGAAAATCAGCCCCAGCATTTT. Encoded protein: CASSLAAENQPQHF.

This chain uses TRBV6-5 with TRBJ1-4; tentatively, D is TRBD1 (6 bases). Germline lookup yields CDR1 MNHEY and CDR2 SVGAGI. V lost 0 bases, J lost 8 bases, and 10 bases lay in between. The CDR3 has 14 amino acids. In DNA form, the CDR3 reads TGTGCCAGCAGTTACTCCCGGGACAACGAAAAACTGTTTTTT. Protein sequence: CASSYSRDNEKLFF.

The rearrangement joins TRBV5-4 to TRBJ1-2, with TRBD1 matching 8 bases. The V gene's germline CDR1 is SGHNT and CDR2 YYREEE (reference sequence). V dropped 2 bases and J dropped 4; count of bases not matched to a gene: 4. This CDR3 contains 14 residues. CDR3 sequence (DNA): TGTGCCAGCAGCTTCGGACAGGGAGGCTATGGCTACACCTTC. This codes for CASSFGQGGYGYTF.

V gene TRBV5-3 combines with J gene TRBJ1-4; a weak D match, TRBD1 (6 bases). TRBV5-3 is an open reading frame, and its role is uncertain. CDR3 length equals 15 residues. V was cut by 0 bases and J by 1 base, with 7 bases left in between. The CDR3 reads CARSLEGGTNEKLFF. CDR3 sequence (DNA): TGTGCCAGAAGCTTGGAAGGGGGAACTAATGAAAAACTGTTTTTT.

The chain is built from TRBV4-1 and TRBJ1-2; TRBD1 is a possible D gene (6 bases). Trimming took 2 bases from V and 8 from J, leaving 27 bases between them. CDR3 length: 18 amino acids. Germline-derived CDR1 and CDR2 are MGHRA and YSYEKL. CDR3 sequence reads: CASSQPDNRANDPWGYTF. The DNA for the CDR3 is TGCGCCAGCAGCCAACCGGACAACAGGGCAAACGACCCCTGGGGCTACACCTTC.

This chain links TRBV5-1 with TRBJ1-2; no clear D. Germline values: CDR1 SGHRS, CDR2 YFSETQ. V was trimmed by 0 bases and J by 7 bases, leaving 13 bases between them. The CDR3 runs 14 residues. The CDR3, as DNA: TGCGCCAGCAGCTTGGAAACGGGGAGGAGTGGCTACACCTTC. Its protein product is CASSLETGRSGYTF.